This T cell receptor beta chain was obtained from a study of human T cells and chemical hapten exposure (dated by TCRdb to about 2021). In terms of the full investigation: For sensitization, 2% DPC in acetone was applied to a roughly 2 cm by roughly 2 cm area of upper inner arm skin. Patients additionally received weekly therapeutic DPC doses to the scalp throughout the roughly 24-week study period. Patch testing was performed on the upper back with Finn chambers containing 0.01% DPC, and the patch tests were scored after 6 days according to International Contact Dermatitis Research Group standards. The patient cohort, mostly female, included alopecia areata with under or over 50% scalp involvement, alopecia totalis and alopecia universalis. Libraries were combined into a pool for sequencing, and differences in TCR yield between samples came mainly from small differences in library volumes within the pool. This study followed changes in the peripheral blood TCR repertoire in vivo during primary and secondary sensitization of alopecia patients to the hapten diphenylcyclopropenone (DPC). Patient blood was sampled pre-sensitization (week 0) and at 2, 6 and about 24 weeks after DPC sensitization. Roughly 30 alopecia patients gave blood for TCR sequencing at one to four time points (pre-sensitization, 2, 6 and 24 weeks).

Libraries came from RACE. The sequencer was a NextSeq 500. During library preparation, unique molecular identifiers were attached to individual cDNA molecules so that TCRs could be counted quantitatively and reproducibly. For every blood RNA sample, sequencing covered both the TCR alpha and TCR beta chains. The paper's processing steps were these. The median number of TCRs per sample was roughly 94,000, ranging from 23,224 to 690,600. V, J and CDR3 annotation of the TCR reads was performed with the Decombinator software suite. Every sample was subsampled to the same number of TCRs (28,000) for the PS versus PT1 abundance plots. TCRs were defined as expanded if absent before sensitization and observed at least eight times at the 2-week time point. Using fastp at Q25 and MiXCR, TCRdb reprocessed the public reads and kept productive beta chains. Each CDR3 protein appears once, grouped with its most common genes and DNA. What appears here as the V and J calls and clone size reflects TCRdb's work, not the paper's. Across this sample there are roughly 62,000 distinct CDR3 sequences, with over 10% seen only once. The biggest ten clones account for roughly 2.4% of the sample.

The label giving this sample's time point can be read as: patch test 3, about 24 weeks after DPC sensitization. In the paper's terms, the treatment or condition label means: therapeutic diphenylcyclopropenone sensitization with weekly scalp DPC. At each patch-test visit, blood was drawn before the patch test was applied. Patients were eligible if aged 18 to 70, diagnosed with alopecia and judged suitable for DPC therapy, and pregnant patients were excluded. Unfractionated whole blood was collected in Tempus Blood RNA tubes, and total RNA was extracted from that blood. In the germline V gene, CDR1 corresponds to KGHDR and CDR2 to SFDVKD. V drops 4 bases and J drops 1 base, leaving 11 bases in between. The CDR3 holds 15 amino acids from the cysteine to the phenylalanine. This entry keeps only the CDR3 DNA: 45 bases, framed from base 1. In this sample, this clonotype turned up many times. Its cognate antigen has yet to be identified. There are no base qualities to consult, and no much larger clone falls within one base.

Beyond this particular receptor, the publication reports: Compared with pre-sensitization or healthy control sets, expanded TCRs formed significantly more large CDR3 similarity clusters, which is consistent with antigen-driven responses. Repeated subsampling changed both the strength of the expansion versus patch-test correlation and the threshold at which that correlation became significant. DPC sensitization did not change the number of TCRs with a frequency above 1 in 1000, and there was no evidence of changes in global repertoire structure. Because all patients had alopecia, a presumed autoimmune disease, the immune response of the patients might differ from that of healthy individuals. The number of PT1 expanded TCRs positively correlated with patch test score, significant at thresholds 8, 16 and 32 but not 4.

Here the chain combines TRBV24-1 and TRBJ2-3, with the D gene call left open. The starting material was whole blood, obtained in connection with sensitization to the hapten diphenylcyclopropenone (DPC). The TCR sequence derives from a man in his thirties or forties with alopecia areata. Some clones in this sample may be carry-over from other donors' samples. The CDR3 here reads CATSDPVVGTDTQYF. The bases read TGTGCCACCAGTGACCCGGTAGTCGGCACAGATACGCAGTATTTT.